This T cell receptor beta chain was identified in a study of blood T cell repertoires in COVID-19. Turning to the study itself: Specimens from acute and convalescent COVID-19 originated in the United States, Italy and Spain. The analysed material was cDNA or gDNA that came from T cells, B-cell-depleted T cells, or PBMCs.

Per the original methods: Reference gene primer amplification in the assay estimated nucleated cell counts. Some clones are missing from TCRdb's copy, which holds only in-frame ones; the method was immunoSEQ multiplex PCR. V and J calls and clone size are copied from that table; D and trimming were computed from the DNA. The sample has roughly 100,000 clones; just over 85% are singletons. CDR1 is MGHDK and CDR2 is SYGVNS in the germline V gene. V was trimmed by 4 bases and J by 4 bases, leaving 14 bases between them. CDR3 length: 15 amino acids. This TCR came from a human donor in a cohort sampled during active COVID-19. The source material was peripheral blood. V usage is TRBV25-1 and J usage is TRBJ2-1; D possibly corresponds to TRBD2 (5 bases). DNA for the CDR3: TGTGCCAGCAGTGGTGGTAGCGCCCTATACAATGAGCAGTTCTTC. Translated: CASSGGSALYNEQFF.